The 17 T cell receptor beta chains reported below all come from one sample, sequenced in a study of blood T cell repertoires in COVID-19 (TCRdb year 2020). The library was obtained by the immunoSEQ multiplex PCR assay. TCRdb limited this immuneACCESS table to in-frame rearrangements with V and J called. A share of clones is missing; checked studies link under half to unresolved V genes, and the rest is unexplained. The table for this sample lists 220,000 or so clones; more than 80% of them were counted only once. The ten largest clones represent more than 3% of the sample. The sequenced sample consisted of PBMCs or T cells enriched from blood (not recorded which). These receptors came from a woman aged 18-29 years in a cohort exposed to, infected with or recovered from COVID-19 (not recorded which).

CDR3 loop: CASSFQSPTDTQYF. The CDR3 coding sequence is TGTGCCAGCAGCTTCCAAAGCCCCACAGATACGCAGTATTTT. The gene calls are TRBV28 and TRBJ2-3; D ambiguous. V was clipped by 6 bases and J by 2 bases, with 12 bases between them. The CDR3 length is 14 residues. CDR1 and CDR2 (germline): MDHEN, SYDVKM.

The genes are TRBV27 and TRBJ2-5; TRBD1 matches at 11 bases. The V and J ends lost 6 bases and 2 bases, in that order; junction bases with no gene match: 5. CDR3 length equals 15 residues. Germline CDR1 reads MNHEY; CDR2 reads SMNVEV (reference sequence). This chain's CDR3 is CASSRDRGTQETQYF. CDR3 nucleotide sequence: TGTGCCAGCAGCCGGGACAGGGGGACTCAAGAGACCCAGTACTTC.

This clone was observed once. This sequence joins TRBV5-1 and TRBJ2-3; D is undetermined. CDR1 is SGHRS, CDR2 YFSETQ, per germline. CDR3 length: 15 residues. Trimming pared 0 bases from V and 4 bases from J, leaving 12 bases between. The CDR3 loop is CASSLATSLSDTQYF. The CDR3 nucleotides are TGCGCCAGCAGCTTGGCTACTTCTCTGTCAGATACGCAGTATTTT.

The table lists this clone with a few counts. This rearrangement joins TRBV4-1 to TRBJ2-6; D is possibly TRBD2 (6 bases). Germline V lookup: CDR1 MGHRA, CDR2 YSYEKL. Trimming shortened V by 0 bases and J by 0 bases, and 9 bases separated the two germline ends. The CDR3 length is 17 residues. The CDR3 DNA follows: TGCGCCAGCAGCCAAGAATACGGGAGCTCTGGGGCCAACGTCCTGACTTTC. Its protein is CASSQEYGSSGANVLTF.

The V and J genes are TRBV2 and TRBJ1-1, with TRBD1 matching 7 bases. Germline CDR1 and CDR2: SNHLY and FYNNEI. Trimming took 7 bases from V and 8 from J; bases not matched to a gene: 7. This CDR3 has 12 amino acids. CDR3: CASIKQGKEAFF. The CDR3 DNA reads as TGTGCCAGCATCAAACAGGGGAAGGAAGCTTTCTTT. The entire variable domain, with the rest obtained from reference TRBV2 and TRBJ1-1, is as follows: EPEVTQTPSHQVTQMGQEVILRCVPISNHLYFYWYRQILGQKVEFLVSFYNNEISEKSEIFDDQFSVERPDGSNFTLKIRSTKLEDSAMYFCASIKQGKEAFFGQGTRLTVV.

The genes are TRBV4-1 and TRBJ2-7, with D maybe TRBD2 (7 bases). V shed 5 bases and J shed 2 bases, with 10 bases lying between them. Germline lookup yields CDR1 MGHRA and CDR2 YSYEKL. This CDR3 has 13 amino acids. The CDR3 reads CASSEGGAYEQYF. The CDR3 DNA reads TGCGCCAGCAGCGAAGGGGGGGCCTACGAGCAGTACTTC.

The rearrangement links TRBV24-1 to TRBJ1-2; 10 nucleotides match TRBD1. CDR3 length equals 14 residues. Germline CDR1 is KGHDR and CDR2 is SFDVKD. Germline trimming cut 3 bases from V and 6 bases from J; bases unmatched to any gene: 3. The CDR3 bases are TGTGCCACCAGTGATACCGGGACAGGGGATGGCTACACCTTC. It yields the protein CATSDTGTGDGYTF.

The chain couples TRBV2 to TRBJ1-5; D unclear. The CDR3 has 12 residues. Trimming removed 5 bases from V and 3 bases from J, with 5 bases in between. From germline, CDR1 is SNHLY and CDR2 FYNNEI. The CDR3 DNA reads as TGTGCCAGCAGTTTAGTCAATCAGCCCCAGCATTTT. As protein: CASSLVNQPQHF.

The chain is built from TRBV6-5 and TRBJ2-4; 7 nucleotides line up with TRBD1. Unmatched junction bases numbered 1, after V lost 2 bases and J lost 0 bases. The CDR3 has 15 residues. Per the germline V gene, CDR1 is MNHEY and CDR2 is SVGAGI. The CDR3, as DNA: TGTGCCAGCAGTTACGACAGGGTAGCCAAAAACATTCAGTACTTC. It is translated as CASSYDRVAKNIQYF.

This chain connects TRBV6-1 to TRBJ1-4; 9 positions match TRBD1. V lost 0 bases and J lost 7; bases outside the gene matches: 3. From germline, CDR1 is MNHNS and CDR2 SASEGT. This CDR3 comprises 15 residues. The DNA for the CDR3 is TGTGCCAGCAGTGAAGCGGGGACAGGGCTTGAAAAACTGTTTTTT. Protein product: CASSEAGTGLEKLFF.

V is TRBV5-5 and J is TRBJ1-2; D might be TRBD1 (6 bases). V was cut by 4 bases and J by 4 bases, with 11 bases left in between. CDR3 length: 13 residues. The germline V gene encodes CDR1 SGHKS and CDR2 YYEKEE (reference sequence). The CDR3 coding sequence is TGTGCCAGCAGCACCGGGACACTCTATGGCTACACCTTC. Residues: CASSTGTLYGYTF.

This chain joins TRBV2 and TRBJ1-1, with 8 bases fitting TRBD1. Germline assignment: CDR1 SNHLY and CDR2 FYNNEI. The CDR3 covers 13 residues. The junction had 4 bases not matched to a gene; V was cut back by 7 bases and J by 3 bases. CDR3 nucleotides: TGTGCCAGCAAACAACAGGGGGACACTGAAGCTTTCTTT. Translated: CASKQQGDTEAFF.

V usage is TRBV5-4 and J usage is TRBJ1-5, with D maybe TRBD1 (6 bases). Germline V lookup: CDR1 SGHNT, CDR2 YYREEE (reference sequence). Trimming stripped 0 bases from V and 5 bases from J, with 15 bases between. CDR3 size: 16 residues. CDR3 loop: CASSLGGQRPDQPQHF. CDR3 nucleotide sequence: TGTGCCAGCAGCTTGGGGGGGCAGCGACCTGATCAGCCCCAGCATTTT.

The chain uses TRBV5-6 and TRBJ2-5; D perhaps matches TRBD1 (5 bases). This CDR3 comprises 13 residues. Trimming pared 3 bases from V and 1 base from J, leaving 7 bases between. CDR1 is SGHDT and CDR2 is YYEEEE in the germline V gene. This chain's CDR3 is CASSSRVQETQYF. Written as DNA, the CDR3 is TGTGCCAGCAGCTCCAGGGTCCAAGAGACCCAGTACTTC.

J is TRBJ2-5 and V is TRBV11-3; 7 bases are a match to TRBD1. Trimming took 1 base from V and 5 from J; bases not matched to a gene: 7. Germline V lookup: CDR1 SGHNT, CDR2 YENEEA. The CDR3 runs to 15 residues. This chain's CDR3 is CASSLGETGSETQYF. The CDR3 DNA follows: TGTGCCAGCAGCTTAGGGGAGACAGGGTCCGAGACCCAGTACTTC. The variable domain in full, with the rest retrieved from reference TRBV11-3 and TRBJ2-5, is EAGVVQSPRYKIIEKKQPVAFWCNPISGHNTLYWYLQNLGQGPELLIRYENEEAVDDSQLPKDRFSAERLKGVDSTLKIQPAELGDSAVYLCASSLGETGSETQYFGPGTRLLVL.

The chain employs TRBV30 and TRBJ1-2; 11 nucleotides match TRBD1. The CDR3 is made up of 15 amino acids. Losses at the gene ends were 1 base for V and 2 bases for J; bases not matched to a gene: 3. Germline V gene sequence: CDR1 GTSNPN, CDR2 SVGIG (reference sequence). Here the CDR3 reads CAWSGDRGGNYGYTF. The CDR3 DNA sequence: TGTGCCTGGAGTGGGGACAGGGGGGGCAACTATGGCTACACCTTC.

This clone showed up just once. This chain joins TRBV2 and TRBJ1-6; D is uncertain. Looked up from germline, CDR1 is SNHLY and CDR2 is FYNNEI. This CDR3 has 14 residues. V was clipped by 2 bases and J by 5 bases, with 7 bases between them. The CDR3 region is CASSEYSNNSPLHF. For the CDR3, the DNA is TGTGCCAGCAGTGAATACTCGAATAATTCACCCCTCCACTTT. The full variable domain, rest sourced from reference TRBV2 and TRBJ1-6, is EPEVTQTPSHQVTQMGQEVILRCVPISNHLYFYWYRQILGQKVEFLVSFYNNEISEKSEIFDDQFSVERPDGSNFTLKIRSTKLEDSAMYFCASSEYSNNSPLHFGNGTRLTVT.